This T cell receptor (beta chain) was captured by sequencing in a study of OX40 agonist ivuxolimab in advanced cancers. The data were produced by immunoSEQ multiplex PCR, yet TCRdb's version contains in-frame clones alone and is incomplete. The table records about 61,000 clones, 70% to 90% of them present only once. Trimming took 5 bases from V and 4 from J, leaving 11 bases between them. This CDR3 contains 12 residues. Germline values: CDR1 SQVTM, CDR2 ANQGSEA. J is TRBJ1-1 and V is TRBV29-1, with unresolved D. The receptor's source is an adult with an advanced solid tumor such as melanoma, head and neck, liver or kidney cancer. The specimen was CD4+ or CD8+ T cells sorted from blood, collected in a trial of the OX40 agonist ivuxolimab. The CDR3 DNA sequence: TGCAGCGTTACACGGTCGGGCACTGAAGCTTTCTTT. It encodes CSVTRSGTEAFF.